The T cell receptor beta chain described here comes from a study of early T cells in non-severe SARS-CoV-2 infection. Individual cDNA molecules were tagged with unique molecular identifiers, the study reported. TCRdb reprocessed the 5' RACE reads with MiXCR, giving one entry per CDR3 protein. The table has about 52,000 distinct CDR3 sequences, approximately 10% seen once. Germline V gene data show CDR1 as SNHLY and CDR2 as FYNNEI. This CDR3 has 14 residues. V lost 8 bases, J lost 6 bases, and 17 bases lay in between. This clonotype appeared many times. This chain links TRBV2 with TRBJ2-1; tentatively, D is TRBD1 or TRBD2 (5 bases each). The receptor was isolated from an adult who was a healthcare worker with PCR-confirmed SARS-CoV-2 infection or an uninfected control (not recorded which). The material sequenced was whole blood. CDR3 in DNA: TGTGCCAGCGAGGGTAGAGGGGTGAGCAATGAGCAGTTCTTC. Protein product: CASEGRGVSNEQFF.